Each of the 17 T cell receptor beta chains below was sequenced from the same sample in a study of T cells expressing NK-cell markers. TCRdb re-called the 5' RACE reads, yielding one record per CDR3 amino acid sequence without DNA. In total, the table holds 350,000 to 500,000 distinct CDR3 sequences. Sequenced input: blood T cells: a sorted CD56 or NKG2C T cell subset, CD4+ or CD8+ T cells, or bulk PBMC T cells (not recorded which). These receptors were taken from a woman aged 18 to 75 in good health.

The chain uses TRBV6-1 and TRBJ2-5; TCRdb designates TRBD2, a call that cannot be tested without DNA. This CDR3 contains 15 residues. CDR1 is MNHNS and CDR2 is SASEGT in the germline V gene. The CDR3: CASSLSGILQETQYF.

The CDR3: CASSQRGYNEQFF. The gene calls are TRBV12-3 or TRBV12-4 and TRBJ2-1; checking the TCRdb D call of TRBD1 is not possible without DNA. This CDR3 region has 13 residues.

This chain joins TRBV7-2 and TRBJ2-3. Germline assignment: CDR1 SGHTA and CDR2 FQGNSA. The length of the CDR3 is 16 residues. The CDR3 loop reads CASSPKVQRRTDTQYF.

V usage is TRBV12-3 or TRBV12-4 and J usage is TRBJ2-3; TCRdb selects TRBD2, and the lack of DNA leaves this call unchecked. CDR3 length: 15 residues. The chain's CDR3 is CASRSGLAGGDTQYF.

The CDR3 loop is CSAVGLSYNEQFF. The genes are TRBV20-1 and TRBJ2-1. This CDR3 is 13 amino acids long. In germline, CDR1 is DFQATT, CDR2 SNEGSKA (reference sequence).

V is TRBV6-5 and J is TRBJ2-7; TCRdb proposes TRBD1, but this gene call is untestable without DNA. The CDR3 is 12 amino acids. Germline-derived CDR1 and CDR2 are MNHEY and SVGAGI. The CDR3 loop reads CASSPGFYEQYF.

The chain is built from TRBV6-2 or TRBV6-3 and TRBJ2-1; the TCRdb D gene call, TRBD1, has no DNA to confirm it. The CDR3 consists of 15 residues. CDR1 and CDR2 from the germline V gene are MNHEY and SVGEGT. CDR3 in amino acids: CASRVDRGLLNEQFF.

The CDR3 reads CASSHRTGGGRQPQHF. V gene TRBV4-1 combines with J gene TRBJ1-5; the D call from TCRdb, TRBD1, cannot be confirmed without DNA. The V gene's germline CDR1 is MGHRA and CDR2 YSYEKL. The CDR3 is 16 amino acids.

The V and J genes are TRBV5-1 and TRBJ1-3; TCRdb's D call of TRBD1 is untestable without DNA. CDR3 length: 15 amino acids. Germline CDR1 and CDR2: SGHRS and YFSETQ. This CDR3 is CASSTTGAPGNTIYF.

This chain joins TRBV7-3 and TRBJ2-2; no DNA is available, so the TRBD1 call from TCRdb remains unchecked. Germline values: CDR1 SGHTA, CDR2 FQGTGA. CDR3 length: 16 amino acids. This CDR3 reads CASSLTGTGFGGELFF.

The chain couples TRBV4-3 to TRBJ2-4. Germline-derived CDR1 and CDR2 are LGHNA and YSLEER. The CDR3 spans 15 residues. The CDR3 protein is CASSQDIEAKNIQYF.

This rearrangement joins TRBV18 to TRBJ1-1; TCRdb gives TRBD1 as the D gene, but with no DNA this cannot be confirmed. From germline, CDR1 is KGHSH and CDR2 LQKENI. The CDR3 is 17 residues long. CDR3 loop: CASSPPSSVGANTEAFF.

The chain couples TRBV10-2 to TRBJ2-1. The germline CDR1 and CDR2 sequences are WSHSY and SAAADI. This CDR3 contains 12 residues. CDR3: CASSEFSNEQFF.

The chain has TRBV5-4 and TRBJ2-5; with no DNA, the TCRdb D assignment of TRBD1 cannot be verified. CDR1 and CDR2 from the germline V gene are SGHNT and YYREEE (reference sequence). The CDR3 spans 16 residues. This CDR3 is CASSSHAGGPAETQYF.

The CDR3: CASSFLAGHISYNEQFF. This chain connects TRBV7-9 to TRBJ2-1; the TRBD2 assignment by TCRdb is unverifiable without DNA. Germline V gene lookup returns CDR1 SEHNR and CDR2 FQNEAQ (reference sequence). The CDR3 totals 17 residues.

The chain uses TRBV4-3 and TRBJ1-3. Germline V gene data show CDR1 as LGHNA and CDR2 as YSLEER. CDR3 size: 15 residues. The CDR3 loop reads CASSPDGGSGNTIYF.

The V and J genes are TRBV20-1 and TRBJ2-2. The CDR3 loop spans 12 amino acids. Germline CDR1 DFQATT, CDR2 SNEGSKA (reference sequence). The CDR3 protein is CSASSRFGELFF.